The 27 T cell receptor beta chains given below trace back to one sample, sequenced in a study of shared clonotypes between healthy human individuals. The method was immunoSEQ multiplex PCR; TCRdb's version includes in-frame clones alone and lacks a portion of them. The data show approximately 1,500,000 clones, 98% seen once. Sequenced sample: naive CD4+ T cells sorted from blood. The subset is: CD45RA+ positively selected. Every receptor here comes from a man aged 25 to 40 in good health.

This chain connects TRBV6-5 to TRBJ1-2, with D perhaps TRBD1 (5 bases). The CDR3 totals 12 residues. CDR1 is MNHEY and CDR2 is SVGAGI in the germline V gene. V was cut by 4 bases and J by 8 bases, with 11 bases left in between. This CDR3 is CASSFTGDGYTF. The CDR3 DNA reads TGTGCCAGCAGTTTTACTGGGGACGGCTACACCTTC.

The J gene is TRBJ1-1, the V gene TRBV12-5, with D uncertain. With 0 bases removed from V and 5 bases from J, the gap between germline ends came to 13 bases. CDR3 length equals 15 residues. Germline CDR1 reads LGHNT; CDR2 reads FRNRAP. CDR3: CASGLVVGKQTEAFF. DNA for the CDR3: TGTGCTAGTGGTTTGGTAGTCGGGAAACAGACTGAAGCTTTCTTT. The full variable domain, completed using reference TRBV12-5 and TRBJ1-1, is DARVTQTPRHKVTEMGQEVTMRCQPILGHNTVFWYRQTMMQGLELLAYFRNRAPLDDSGMPKDRFSAEMPDATLATLKIQPSEPRDSAVYFCASGLVVGKQTEAFFGQGTRLTVV.

On this clone itself: This CDR3 is also generated by other DNA sequences in the sample. V and J are TRBV5-1 and TRBJ2-2; 9 bases are shared with TRBD2. CDR3 size: 15 residues. Germline V gene data show CDR1 as SGHRS and CDR2 as YFSETQ. J lost 5 bases, V lost 2 bases, and 4 bases had no gene match. CDR3 residues: CASSFSGSGTGELFF. CDR3 in DNA: TGCGCCAGCAGCTTTAGCGGGAGTGGAACCGGGGAGCTGTTTTTT.

The chain employs TRBV9 and TRBJ2-7; 13 nucleotides align to TRBD2. The CDR3 sequence is 16 residues long. J lost 4 bases, V lost 3 bases, and 7 bases had no gene match. The germline V gene has CDR1 SGDLS and CDR2 YYNGEE. For the CDR3, the DNA is TGTGCCAGCAGCGCCGGACTAGCGGGAGCCGTTTACGAGCAGTACTTC. This codes for CASSAGLAGAVYEQYF.

This chain joins TRBV11-1 and TRBJ2-7; D remains ambiguous. This CDR3 is 13 amino acids long. V was cut by 8 bases and J by 5 bases, with 16 bases left in between. Per the germline V gene, CDR1 is SGHAT and CDR2 is FQDESV (reference sequence). CDR3 bases: TGTGCCAGCCTGGACGGAGCGATTGACGAGCAGTACTTC. It codes for CASLDGAIDEQYF.

This clone has just one count. The genes are TRBV18 and TRBJ1-2, with D tentatively TRBD1 (5 bases). Germline CDR1 and CDR2: KGHSH and LQKENI. Trimming cost V 6 bases and J 5 bases, with 16 bases left between them. CDR3 length: 14 residues. The CDR3 sequence is CASSRARGEYGYTF. The CDR3 nucleotides read TGTGCCAGCTCCCGGGCCCGAGGGGAGTATGGCTACACCTTC.

The chain uses TRBV19 and TRBJ2-6, with D unclear. V was shortened by 6 bases and J by 3 bases, with 3 bases between the two germline ends. The CDR3 runs to 12 residues. Germline values: CDR1 LNHDA, CDR2 SQIVND (reference sequence). DNA of the CDR3: TGTGCCAGTAGCGTTGGGGCCAACGTCCTGACTTTC. Translation gives CASSVGANVLTF.

The rearrangement links TRBV6-5 to TRBJ1-1; D may be TRBD1 (5 bases). With 2 bases removed from V and 8 bases from J, the gap between germline ends came to 6 bases. CDR3 length: 11 amino acids. CDR1 and CDR2 (germline): MNHEY, SVGAGI. The CDR3 here is CASSYPGEAFF. The CDR3 DNA reads TGTGCCAGCAGTTACCCAGGGGAAGCTTTCTTT.

The chain employs TRBV5-1 and TRBJ2-3, with 9 bases fitting TRBD1. The V and J ends lost 4 bases and 2 bases, in that order; junction bases with no gene match: 5. The CDR3 spans 15 residues. Germline V CDR1 and CDR2: SGHRS, YFSETQ. Here the CDR3 reads CASSVRQGVTDTQYF. CDR3 DNA sequence: TGCGCCAGCAGCGTGAGACAGGGGGTCACAGATACGCAGTATTTT.

The CDR3 protein is CASSPARATPYEQYF. The CDR3 nucleotides read TGTGCCAGCAGCCCAGCCCGGGCCACCCCCTACGAGCAGTACTTC. The genes are TRBV7-2 and TRBJ2-7; D call uncertain. CDR1 is SGHTA and CDR2 is FQGNSA in the germline V gene. Trimming removed 5 bases at V and 2 bases at J, with 16 bases between. This CDR3 has 15 residues.

The chain combines TRBV5-4 with TRBJ2-2; D uncertain. Germline CDR1 and CDR2: SGHNT and YYREEE (reference sequence). This CDR3 contains 15 residues. Trimming shortened V by 4 bases and J by 7 bases, and 17 bases separated the two germline ends. CDR3: CASSEEPIKDGELFF. In DNA form, the CDR3 reads TGTGCCAGCAGCGAGGAACCGATCAAGGACGGGGAGCTGTTTTTT.

This clone was recorded once. This chain joins TRBV2 and TRBJ2-1; 10 nucleotides match TRBD2. The junction had 8 bases not matched to a gene; V was cut back by 0 bases and J by 9 bases. In germline, CDR1 is SNHLY, CDR2 FYNNEI. The CDR3 length is 16 residues. The CDR3 region is CASSEALASGRGEQFF. Written as DNA, the CDR3 is TGTGCCAGCAGTGAAGCGCTTGCTAGCGGGAGAGGTGAGCAGTTCTTC.

The genes are TRBV9 and TRBJ2-7, with 16 nucleotides matching TRBD2. Germline V gene sequence: CDR1 SGDLS, CDR2 YYNGEE. This CDR3 has 23 amino acids. Trimming removed 0 bases from V and 3 bases from J; junction bases left unmatched: 21. The CDR3 loop reads CASSVATLTLPGLAGGQNYEQYF. As DNA, the CDR3 is TGTGCCAGCAGCGTAGCTACCCTTACCCTCCCGGGACTAGCGGGAGGGCAGAACTACGAGCAGTACTTC. The full variable domain, with the rest looked up from reference TRBV9 and TRBJ2-7, is DSGVTQTPKHLITATGQRVTLRCSPRSGDLSVYWYQQSLDQGLQFLIQYYNGEERAKGNILERFSAQQFPDLHSELNLSSLELGDSALYFCASSVATLTLPGLAGGQNYEQYFGPGTRLTVT.

The chain couples TRBV5-1 to TRBJ2-3; unclear D gene. The CDR3 extends over 16 amino acids. V was clipped by 1 base and J by 2 bases, with 14 bases between them. Germline lookup yields CDR1 SGHRS and CDR2 YFSETQ. The DNA for the CDR3 is TGCGCCAGCAGCTTGCCCCCCACCCGACCCACAGATACGCAGTATTTT. Translating gives CASSLPPTRPTDTQYF.

CDR3 nucleotide sequence: TGTGCCAGCAGTGAAAAAGGGGGACAGTCGAATCAGCCCCAGCATTTT. As protein: CASSEKGGQSNQPQHF. This chain links TRBV6-1 with TRBJ1-5; 7 nucleotides match TRBD1. Germline V gives CDR1 MNHNS, CDR2 SASEGT. The CDR3 covers 16 residues. The J segment lost 4 bases and the V segment lost 2 bases, leaving 8 bases of the junction unmatched.

The V and J genes are TRBV19 and TRBJ1-1; 7 bases fit TRBD1. Germline trimming cut 6 bases from V and 3 bases from J; bases unmatched to any gene: 10. In germline, CDR1 is LNHDA, CDR2 SQIVND (reference sequence). The CDR3 extends over 15 amino acids. CDR3 in amino acids: CASRGPDRADTEAFF. The CDR3 DNA reads as TGTGCCAGTAGAGGCCCAGACAGGGCTGACACTGAAGCTTTCTTT.

The chain carries TRBV29-1 and TRBJ2-3; 8 bases map to TRBD2. Germline V gives CDR1 SQVTM, CDR2 ANQGSEA. Unmatched junction bases numbered 5, after V lost 7 bases and J lost 2 bases. The CDR3 totals 13 residues. The CDR3 here is CSALAGTTDTQYF. DNA for the CDR3: TGCAGCGCCTTAGCGGGGACCACAGATACGCAGTATTTT.

The chain recombines TRBV10-3 with TRBJ2-1, with a weak D call TRBD1 (7 bases). Germline V gene lookup returns CDR1 ENHRY and CDR2 SYGVKD. V was pared by 4 bases and J by 8 bases, with 9 bases between. The CDR3 consists of 12 residues. The CDR3 sequence: CAISARGDEQFF. The CDR3 region has the DNA TGTGCCATCAGTGCCAGGGGGGATGAGCAGTTCTTC.

V is TRBV18 and J is TRBJ1-1; TRBD1 agrees at 8 bases. The trim removed 3 bases at V and 3 bases at J, leaving 9 bases unmatched. This CDR3 contains 16 residues. CDR1 and CDR2 from the germline V gene are KGHSH and LQKENI. The CDR3 spells CASSPPNRGEDTEAFF. The CDR3 DNA reads as TGTGCCAGCTCACCCCCTAACAGGGGGGAGGACACTGAAGCTTTCTTT.

As to this clone: At the DNA level, this CDR3 is encoded by other sequences in the same sample as well. The V gene is TRBV9, the J gene TRBJ1-3; D is unclear. The CDR3 is 14 residues long. CDR1 is SGDLS, CDR2 YYNGEE, per germline. V was clipped by 0 bases and J by 2 bases, with 6 bases between them. The CDR3 nucleotides read TGTGCCAGCAGCGTAGAGGCGGCTGGAAACACCATATATTTT. Translating it yields CASSVEAAGNTIYF.

The V call is TRBV7-6, the J call TRBJ2-1; 8 bases agree with TRBD2. This CDR3 is 15 amino acids long. With 8 bases clipped from V and 4 bases from J, the junction kept 10 bases outside the gene matches. The V gene's germline CDR1 is SGHVS and CDR2 FNYEAQ. CDR3 sequence reads: CASALVAGTYNEQFF. The DNA of the CDR3 is TGTGCCAGCGCGCTTGTAGCGGGGACATACAATGAGCAGTTCTTC.

Points on this clone: The sample has other DNA sequences that encode this CDR3 too. This chain connects TRBV29-1 to TRBJ1-1; no firm D call. V was cut by 4 bases and J by 2 bases, with 2 bases left in between. The CDR3 loop spans 10 amino acids. The germline CDR1 and CDR2 sequences are SQVTM and ANQGSEA. CDR3 coding DNA: TGCAGCGTTGTCAACACTGAAGCTTTCTTT. The encoded protein is CSVVNTEAFF.

The rearrangement joins TRBV5-1 to TRBJ1-4, with D perhaps matching TRBD1 (5 bases). The CDR3 contains 14 residues. Trimming removed 4 bases from V and 4 bases from J, with 11 bases in between. The germline V gene has CDR1 SGHRS and CDR2 YFSETQ. CDR3 bases: TGCGCCAGCAGCACGGGACGGGTTAATGAAAAACTGTTTTTT. Its translation is CASSTGRVNEKLFF.

As regards this clone: The identical CDR3 is also encoded by other nucleotide sequences in the sample. The chain has TRBV28 and TRBJ2-7; TRBD2 aligns across 11 bases. This CDR3 is 13 amino acids long. J was trimmed by 4 bases and V by 5 bases; bases with no gene match: 1. CDR1 and CDR2 from the germline V gene are MDHEN and SYDVKM. The chain's CDR3 is CASSRLAGYEQYF. The CDR3, as DNA: TGTGCCAGCAGTCGACTAGCGGGATACGAGCAGTACTTC.

The rearrangement uses TRBV9 and TRBJ2-1; 12 bases fit TRBD2. V lost 0 bases and J lost 7; bases outside the gene matches: 8. Germline V gives CDR1 SGDLS, CDR2 YYNGEE. The CDR3 is made up of 17 amino acids. The CDR3 nucleotides are TGTGCCAGCAGCGTAGGTCCCTCTAGCGGGAGGGGTAATGAGCAGTTCTTC. This codes for CASSVGPSSGRGNEQFF.

The rearrangement joins TRBV28 to TRBJ2-7; D ambiguous. The CDR3 runs 15 residues. Trimming left V 2 bases short and J 5 bases short, with 16 bases between. Germline V gene data show CDR1 as MDHEN and CDR2 as SYDVKM. DNA for the CDR3: TGTGCCAGCAGTTTACACGGTTTCAATGGCCACGAGCAGTACTTC. This translates into CASSLHGFNGHEQYF.

Written as DNA, the CDR3 is TGTGCCAGTAGTATGGGTGGGTACGAGCAGTACTTC. Its protein is CASSMGGYEQYF. The chain employs TRBV19 and TRBJ2-7, with D unclear. Germline CDR1 and CDR2: LNHDA and SQIVND (reference sequence). Trimming cost V 3 bases and J 4 bases, with 7 bases left between them. CDR3 size: 12 residues.